This passage covers 25 T cell receptor beta chains from one sample sequenced in a study of control samples from healthy donors and cancer patients. Clones were read by immunoSEQ multiplex PCR, and TCRdb kept only the in-frame ones, dropping some. The sample has roughly 400,000 clones, approximately 92% seen once. Source material: PBMCs. Source of these receptors: a middle-aged man with head and neck cancer.

The gene calls are TRBV27 and TRBJ1-2; possible D gene TRBD1, 6 bases. Germline CDR1 reads MNHEY; CDR2 reads SMNVEV (reference sequence). The CDR3 is 18 residues long. Between the trimmed V and J ends, which lost 2 bases and 0 bases, there was a span of 19 bases. CDR3 sequence: CASSLRQVLTNSNYGYTF. CDR3 nucleotide sequence: TGTGCCAGCAGTTTACGACAGGTCCTCACCAATTCTAACTATGGCTACACCTTC.

This clone was counted once. This chain joins TRBV29-1 and TRBJ2-1, with D maybe TRBD2 (6 bases). CDR1 SQVTM and CDR2 ANQGSEA come from the germline V gene. The CDR3 has 15 amino acids. Trimming took off 7 bases at V and 0 bases at J, with 16 bases between the two ends. The CDR3 DNA reads TGCAGCGCAAATAGCGGTGGCAGCTCCTACAATGAGCAGTTCTTC. It specifies CSANSGGSSYNEQFF.

This chain uses TRBV7-2 with TRBJ2-5, with 7 bases aligning to TRBD2. The CDR3 is made up of 13 amino acids. Trimming took 5 bases from V and 4 from J; bases not matched to a gene: 4. Germline values: CDR1 SGHTA, CDR2 FQGNSA. The DNA of the CDR3 is TGTGCCAGCAGCCCAGCGGGAAGAGAGACCCAGTACTTC. Amino acids: CASSPAGRETQYF.

This rearrangement joins TRBV6-5 to TRBJ2-1, with TRBD2 matching over 8 bases. Germline CDR1 reads MNHEY; CDR2 reads SVGAGI. V lost 3 bases, J lost 0 bases, and 4 bases stayed unmatched. There are 16 residues in the CDR3. The CDR3 reads CASSYGGGSSYNEQFF. The CDR3 DNA reads TGTGCCAGCAGTTATGGCGGGGGGAGCTCCTACAATGAGCAGTTCTTC.

The chain joins TRBV6-1 to TRBJ2-1; a weak D match, TRBD1 (5 bases). The V gene's germline CDR1 is MNHNS and CDR2 SASEGT. Trimming shortened V by 2 bases and J by 14 bases, and 22 bases separated the two germline ends. This CDR3 has 15 residues. CDR3 residues: CASSELASGFRQKFF. The CDR3 DNA is TGTGCCAGCAGTGAATTAGCATCAGGGTTCCGTCAGAAGTTCTTC.

This rearrangement joins TRBV6-2 or TRBV6-3 to TRBJ1-5; tentative D call: TRBD1 (5 bases). CDR1 and CDR2 from the germline V gene are MNHEY and SVGEGT. Trimming shortened V by 6 bases and J by 7 bases, and 16 bases separated the two germline ends. The CDR3 loop spans 14 amino acids. DNA for the CDR3: TGTGCCAGCAGCTTTTTTTCGGACAAGCAGCCCCAGCATTTT. Translating gives CASSFFSDKQPQHF.

This sequence joins TRBV5-1 and TRBJ2-3; a weak D match, TRBD2 (5 bases). V was shortened by 2 bases and J by 5 bases, with 12 bases between the two germline ends. CDR3 length: 14 residues. CDR1 and CDR2 from the germline V gene are SGHRS and YFSETQ. CDR3 in DNA: TGCGCCAGCAGCTTAAGGCTAGCTGTAGATACGCAGTATTTT. Protein product: CASSLRLAVDTQYF.

The chain has TRBV7-8 and TRBJ2-6; D call uncertain. Looked up from germline, CDR1 is SGHVS and CDR2 is FQNEAQ. V was shortened by 1 base and J by 2 bases, with 6 bases between the two germline ends. This CDR3 has 15 amino acids. CDR3 region: CASSLVGPGANVLTF. The CDR3 bases are TGTGCCAGCAGCTTAGTAGGGCCTGGGGCCAACGTCCTGACTTTC.

The chain couples TRBV7-2 to TRBJ2-3; 11 nucleotides align to TRBD2. Germline CDR1 and CDR2: SGHTA and FQGNSA. V lost 0 bases, J lost 4 bases, and 3 bases stayed unmatched. CDR3 size: 16 residues. The CDR3 region is CASSLALAGGADTQYF. Written as DNA, the CDR3 is TGTGCCAGCAGCTTAGCCCTAGCGGGGGGAGCAGATACGCAGTATTTT.

The chain employs TRBV9 and TRBJ2-7; no definite D call. The V end was cut by 2 bases, the J end by 2 bases, with 11 bases between. CDR1 and CDR2 from the germline V gene are SGDLS and YYNGEE. This CDR3 comprises 14 residues. The CDR3 bases are TGTGCCAGCAGCGTGACCGGTCTGGCCTACGAGCAGTACTTC. Its protein product is CASSVTGLAYEQYF.

This clone was recorded many times. The rearrangement uses TRBV10-2 and TRBJ2-2; 10 bases agree with TRBD2. The length of the CDR3 is 16 residues. Trimming cost V 3 bases and J 6 bases; bases outside gene matches: 7. Germline lookup yields CDR1 WSHSY and CDR2 SAAADI. In DNA form, the CDR3 reads TGCGCCAGCAGTGACATACTAGCGGGGCCGTCCGGGGAGCTGTTTTTT. Translation: CASSDILAGPSGELFF.

The chain recombines TRBV6-1 with TRBJ2-5; D may correspond to TRBD1 or TRBD2 (5 bases each). This CDR3 is built from 17 residues. V lost 1 base and J 5 bases, leaving 20 bases between the germline ends. CDR1 MNHNS and CDR2 SASEGT come from the germline V gene. CDR3 region: CASSEVREVGVGETQYF. The CDR3 DNA sequence: TGTGCCAGCAGTGAAGTGAGAGAAGTGGGGGTAGGGGAGACCCAGTACTTC.

Only one count was recorded for this clone. The gene calls are TRBV6-4 and TRBJ1-6; no firm D call. The CDR3 sequence is 14 residues long. V lost 0 bases and J 10 bases, leaving 10 bases between the germline ends. CDR1 and CDR2 from the germline V gene are MRHNA and SNTAGT. Written as DNA, the CDR3 is TGTGCCAGCAGTGACTCGACGACACGATCACCCCTCCACTTT. Translation gives CASSDSTTRSPLHF.

The V gene is TRBV15, the J gene TRBJ1-5, with 7 nucleotides matching TRBD1. Trimming at V came to 4 bases and at J to 9 bases, leaving 6 bases not matched to a gene. Germline-derived CDR1 and CDR2 are LNHNV and YYDKDF (reference sequence). There are 13 residues in the CDR3. The CDR3 loop is CATSTSQGRPQHF. CDR3 coding DNA: TGTGCCACCAGCACATCACAGGGGAGGCCCCAGCATTTT.

The chain recombines TRBV5-5 with TRBJ1-6, with D unclear. The germline gives CDR1 SGHKS, CDR2 YYEKEE (reference sequence). This CDR3 contains 14 residues. V shed 0 bases and J shed 5 bases, with 6 bases lying between them. CDR3 DNA: TGTGCCAGCAGCTTGGCCCAGGATAATTCACCCCTCCACTTT. This sequence encodes CASSLAQDNSPLHF.

The chain is built from TRBV28 and TRBJ2-1; D might be TRBD1 (5 bases). Germline values: CDR1 MDHEN, CDR2 SYDVKM. Trimming shortened V by 5 bases and J by 0 bases, and 11 bases separated the two germline ends. This CDR3 region has 15 residues. CDR3 region: CASSNTGSSYNEQFF. CDR3 bases: TGTGCCAGCAGTAATACAGGAAGCTCCTACAATGAGCAGTTCTTC.

This rearrangement joins TRBV2 to TRBJ2-7; 8 positions match TRBD1. The CDR3 consists of 14 residues. Looked up from germline, CDR1 is SNHLY and CDR2 is FYNNEI. V trimming: 5 bases; J trimming: 2 bases; junction bases outside the gene matches: 5. The CDR3 loop reads CASSLGQDPYEQYF. For the CDR3, the DNA is TGTGCCAGCAGTCTGGGACAGGACCCCTACGAGCAGTACTTC.

The rearrangement joins TRBV28 to TRBJ2-1; the D gene is possibly TRBD2 (5 bases). Trimming left V 2 bases short and J 9 bases short, with 26 bases between. Germline CDR1 reads MDHEN; CDR2 reads SYDVKM. This CDR3 contains 18 residues. The DNA for the CDR3 is TGTGCCAGCAGTTTAACGTGGCTGGTGCGGCTTACTCGGGGTGAGCAGTTCTTC. Residues: CASSLTWLVRLTRGEQFF.

The chain recombines TRBV18 with TRBJ1-6; tentative D call: TRBD1 (5 bases). Per the germline V gene, CDR1 is KGHSH and CDR2 is LQKENI. V was clipped by 3 bases and J by 8 bases, with 20 bases between them. This CDR3 spans 17 amino acids. CDR3 amino acids: CASSPQRQTGYDSPLHF. In DNA, the CDR3 is TGTGCCAGCTCACCCCAGAGACAGACCGGGTATGATTCACCCCTCCACTTT.

This chain links TRBV30 with TRBJ1-4; maybe TRBD1 (5 bases). Trimming left V 2 bases short and J 2 bases short, with 9 bases between. The CDR3 extends over 14 amino acids. The V gene's germline CDR1 is GTSNPN and CDR2 SVGIG (reference sequence). CDR3 amino acids: CAWSKRQTNEKLFF. Here the CDR3 DNA reads TGTGCCTGGAGTAAAAGACAGACTAATGAAAAACTGTTTTTT.

This rearrangement joins TRBV28 to TRBJ2-5, with D perhaps matching TRBD2 (6 bases). This CDR3 region has 15 residues. The V gene lost 5 bases and the J gene lost 2 bases, with 15 bases spanning the gap. The germline CDR1 and CDR2 sequences are MDHEN and SYDVKM. CDR3 sequence (DNA): TGTGCCAGCAGTCCGCGGACCCGGGGGCAAGAGACCCAGTACTTC. Amino acid sequence: CASSPRTRGQETQYF.

The chain is built from TRBV7-9 and TRBJ2-1, with 9 bases aligning to TRBD2. The CDR3 loop spans 16 amino acids. With V trimmed by 8 bases and J by 6 bases, 14 bases remained unmatched. The germline V gene has CDR1 SEHNR and CDR2 FQNEAQ (reference sequence). In DNA form, the CDR3 reads TGTGCCAGCCGACTATTCCCTAGCGGGACTCTCAATGAGCAGTTCTTC. The encoded protein is CASRLFPSGTLNEQFF.

This clone appeared a single time. The chain uses TRBV4-1 and TRBJ1-3, with D unclear. The CDR3 has 12 amino acids. The germline V and J ends were trimmed by 0 bases and 10 bases, with 7 bases remaining between them. The germline V gene has CDR1 MGHRA and CDR2 YSYEKL. DNA of the CDR3: TGCGCCAGCAGCCAAGATGGGAGGACCATATATTTT. Amino acids: CASSQDGRTIYF.

The gene calls are TRBV27 and TRBJ1-6, with D hard to call. The germline CDR1 and CDR2 sequences are MNHEY and SMNVEV (reference sequence). This CDR3 comprises 12 residues. V lost 4 bases and J lost 6, with 4 bases in between. The CDR3 loop is CASSWGNSPLHF. CDR3 DNA: TGTGCCAGCAGTTGGGGTAATTCACCCCTCCACTTT.

The chain joins TRBV7-2 to TRBJ1-2, with 8 bases that match TRBD1. This CDR3 has 11 amino acids. The V and J ends lost 8 bases and 5 bases, in that order; junction bases with no gene match: 1. Germline CDR1 and CDR2: SGHTA and FQGNSA. The CDR3 protein is CASGTGYGYTF. The CDR3 DNA follows: TGTGCCAGCGGGACAGGATATGGCTACACCTTC.